The table lists the clone carrying this TCR beta chain with many counts. These data belong to a study of T cells after posttransplantation cyclophosphamide. Assay used: immunoSEQ multiplex PCR; TCRdb lists only in-frame clones, some missing. The sample has some 23,000 clones, none seen only once. CDR1 is SGHNT and CDR2 is YYREEE in the germline V gene (reference sequence). The CDR3 runs to 15 residues. V lost 3 bases, J lost 7 bases, and 20 bases lay in between. Cyclophosphamide on days +3 and +4 followed busulfan-fludarabine conditioning and a marrow graft. The rearrangement links TRBV5-4 to TRBJ2-7, with D possibly being TRBD2 (5 bases). The source was PBMCs, collected after allogeneic stem cell transplant with posttransplant cyclophosphamide. The TCR sequence derives from a male patient in his late teens or twenties who received an allogeneic stem cell transplant from a related donor, was CMV-positive, and had no GVHD. Some T cells may be supplied by the graft donor. The DNA for the CDR3 is TGTGCCAGCAGCTCCCCACTTTCACAACGGGGAGAGCAGTACTTC. Protein: CASSSPLSQRGEQYF.